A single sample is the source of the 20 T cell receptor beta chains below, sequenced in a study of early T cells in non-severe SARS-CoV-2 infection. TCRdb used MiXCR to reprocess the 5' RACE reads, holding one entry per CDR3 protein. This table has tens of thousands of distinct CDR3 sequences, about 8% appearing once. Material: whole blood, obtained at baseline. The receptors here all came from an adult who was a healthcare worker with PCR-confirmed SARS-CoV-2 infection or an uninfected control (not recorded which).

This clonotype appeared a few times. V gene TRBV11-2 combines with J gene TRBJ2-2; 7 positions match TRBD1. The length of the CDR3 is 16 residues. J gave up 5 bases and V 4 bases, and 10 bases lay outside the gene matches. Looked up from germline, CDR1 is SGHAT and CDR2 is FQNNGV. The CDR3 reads CASSSKTGVRTGELFF. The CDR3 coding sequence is TGTGCCAGCAGCTCTAAAACAGGGGTACGGACCGGGGAGCTGTTTTTT.

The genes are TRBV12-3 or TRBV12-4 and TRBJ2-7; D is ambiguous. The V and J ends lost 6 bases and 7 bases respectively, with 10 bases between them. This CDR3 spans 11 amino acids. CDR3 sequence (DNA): TGTGCCAGCAGCCTAGAGACAGAGCAGTACTTC. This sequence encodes CASSLETEQYF.

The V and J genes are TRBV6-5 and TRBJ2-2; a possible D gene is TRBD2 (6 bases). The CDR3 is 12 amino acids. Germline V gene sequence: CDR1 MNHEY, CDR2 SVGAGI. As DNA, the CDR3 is TGTGAGACTAGGAGTTACACCGGGGAGCTGTTTTTT. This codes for CETRSYTGELFF.

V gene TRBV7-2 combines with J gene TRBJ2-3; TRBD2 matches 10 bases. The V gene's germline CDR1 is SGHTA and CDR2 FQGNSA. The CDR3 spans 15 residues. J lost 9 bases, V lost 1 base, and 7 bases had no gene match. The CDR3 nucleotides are TGTGCCAGCAGCTTAGATGAAGCGGGGGGGCAGACGCAGTATTTT. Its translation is CASSLDEAGGQTQYF.

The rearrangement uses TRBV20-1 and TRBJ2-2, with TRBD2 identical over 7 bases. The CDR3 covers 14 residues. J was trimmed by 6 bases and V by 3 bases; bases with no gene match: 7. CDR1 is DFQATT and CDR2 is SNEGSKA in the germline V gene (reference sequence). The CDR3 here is CSASSGWRAGELFF. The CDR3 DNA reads TGCAGTGCTAGTAGCGGGTGGCGCGCCGGGGAGCTGTTTTTT.

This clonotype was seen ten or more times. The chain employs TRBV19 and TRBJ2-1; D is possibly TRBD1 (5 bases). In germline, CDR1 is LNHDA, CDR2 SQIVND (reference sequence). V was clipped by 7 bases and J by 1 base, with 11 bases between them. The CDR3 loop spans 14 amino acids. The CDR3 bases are TGTGCCAGTACAAAAGACAGTTCCTACAATGAGCAGTTCTTC. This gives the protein CASTKDSSYNEQFF.

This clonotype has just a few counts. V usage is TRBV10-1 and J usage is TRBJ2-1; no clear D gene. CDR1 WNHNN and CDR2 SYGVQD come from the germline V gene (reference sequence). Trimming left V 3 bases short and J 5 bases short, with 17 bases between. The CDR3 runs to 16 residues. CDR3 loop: CASSDPSVGLDNEQFF. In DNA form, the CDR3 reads TGCGCCAGCAGTGACCCGTCCGTGGGCTTGGACAATGAGCAGTTCTTC.

The DNA for the CDR3 is TGCAGTGCTGCGAACAGGGAGGCTACCTACGAGCAGTACTTC. Translating it yields CSAANREATYEQYF. The V and J genes are TRBV20-1 and TRBJ2-7; possibly TRBD1 or TRBD2 for D (6 bases each). Per the germline V gene, CDR1 is DFQATT and CDR2 is SNEGSKA (reference sequence). The CDR3 contains 14 residues. V was pared by 5 bases and J by 2 bases, with 16 bases between.

In nucleotides, the CDR3 is TGTGCCACCGGAGGGGGTTCTCAAGAGACCCAGTACTTC. Protein sequence: CATGGGSQETQYF. J is TRBJ2-5 and V is TRBV24-1; perhaps D is TRBD1 or TRBD2 (6 bases each). The CDR3 spans 13 residues. Looked up from germline, CDR1 is KGHDR and CDR2 is SFDVKD. The V and J ends lost 9 bases and 2 bases respectively, with 12 bases between them.

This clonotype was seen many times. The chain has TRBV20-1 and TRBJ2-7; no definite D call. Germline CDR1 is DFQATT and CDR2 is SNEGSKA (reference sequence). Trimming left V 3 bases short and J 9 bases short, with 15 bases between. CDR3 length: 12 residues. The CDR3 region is CSASYGDLGQYF. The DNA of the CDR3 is TGCAGTGCTAGTTACGGAGACTTGGGGCAGTACTTC.

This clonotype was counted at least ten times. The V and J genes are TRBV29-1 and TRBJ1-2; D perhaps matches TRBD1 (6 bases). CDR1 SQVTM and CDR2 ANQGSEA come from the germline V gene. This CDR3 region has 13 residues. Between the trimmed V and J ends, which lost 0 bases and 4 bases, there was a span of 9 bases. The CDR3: CSVEDRTAYGYTF. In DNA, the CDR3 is TGCAGCGTTGAAGATCGGACAGCCTATGGCTACACCTTC.

The CDR3 spells CASSLVGDTGELFF. Written as DNA, the CDR3 is TGTGCCAGCAGCTTAGTAGGGGACACCGGGGAGCTGTTTTTT. This sequence joins TRBV7-9 and TRBJ2-2; D possibly corresponds to TRBD1 (5 bases). Germline V CDR1 and CDR2: SEHNR, FQNEAQ (reference sequence). This CDR3 spans 14 amino acids. The germline V and J ends were trimmed by 1 base and 3 bases, with 6 bases remaining between them.

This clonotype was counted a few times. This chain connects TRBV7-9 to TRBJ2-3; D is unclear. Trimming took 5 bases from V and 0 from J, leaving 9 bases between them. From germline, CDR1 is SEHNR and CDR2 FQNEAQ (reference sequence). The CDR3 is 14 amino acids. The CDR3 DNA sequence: TGTGCCAGCAGCGGTTCGGTCAGCACAGATACGCAGTATTTT. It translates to CASSGSVSTDTQYF.

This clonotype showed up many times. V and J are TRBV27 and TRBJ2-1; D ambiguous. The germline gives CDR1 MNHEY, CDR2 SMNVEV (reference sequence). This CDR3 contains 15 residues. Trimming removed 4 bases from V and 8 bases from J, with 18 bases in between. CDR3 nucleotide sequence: TGTGCCAGCAGTTCCCTCGGTCTGAACTTGCATGAGCAGTTCTTC. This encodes CASSSLGLNLHEQFF.

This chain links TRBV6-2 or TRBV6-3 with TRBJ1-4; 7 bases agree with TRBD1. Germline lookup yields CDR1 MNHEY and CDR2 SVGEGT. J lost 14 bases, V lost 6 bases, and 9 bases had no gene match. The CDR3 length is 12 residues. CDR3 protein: CASSRQGRSLFF. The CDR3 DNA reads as TGTGCCAGCAGCCGACAGGGAAGGTCCCTGTTTTTT.

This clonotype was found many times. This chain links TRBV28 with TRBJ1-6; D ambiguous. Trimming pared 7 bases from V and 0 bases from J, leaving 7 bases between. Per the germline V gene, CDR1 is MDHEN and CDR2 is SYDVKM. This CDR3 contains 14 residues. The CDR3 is CASTGSSYNSPLHF. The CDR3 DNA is TGTGCCAGCACCGGTAGCTCCTATAATTCACCCCTCCACTTT.

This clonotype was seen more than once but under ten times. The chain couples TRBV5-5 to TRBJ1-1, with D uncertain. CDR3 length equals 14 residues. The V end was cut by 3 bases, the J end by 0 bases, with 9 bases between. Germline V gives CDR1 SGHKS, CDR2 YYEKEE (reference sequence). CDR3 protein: CASSWTEMNTEAFF. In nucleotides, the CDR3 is TGTGCCAGCAGCTGGACCGAGATGAACACTGAAGCTTTCTTT.

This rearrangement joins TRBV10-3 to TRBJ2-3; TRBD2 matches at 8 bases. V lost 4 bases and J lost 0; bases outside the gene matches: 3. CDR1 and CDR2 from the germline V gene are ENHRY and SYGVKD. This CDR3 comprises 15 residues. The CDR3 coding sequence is TGTGCCATCAGTGTGGAGCGGGGGAGCACAGATACGCAGTATTTT. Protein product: CAISVERGSTDTQYF.

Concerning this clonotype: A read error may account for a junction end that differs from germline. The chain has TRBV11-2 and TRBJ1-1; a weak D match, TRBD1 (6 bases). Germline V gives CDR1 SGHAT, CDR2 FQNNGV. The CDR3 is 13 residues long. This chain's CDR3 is CVSSFARGIEAFF. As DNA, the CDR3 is TGTGTCAGCAGCTTCGCTAGGGGGATTGAAGCTTTCTTT. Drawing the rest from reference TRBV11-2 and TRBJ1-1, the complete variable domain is EAGVAQSPRYKIIEKRQSVAFWCNPISGHATLYWYQQILGQGPKLLIQFQNNGVVDDSQLPKDRFSAERLKGVDSTLKIQPAKLEDSAVYLCVSSFARGIEAFFGQGTRLTVV.

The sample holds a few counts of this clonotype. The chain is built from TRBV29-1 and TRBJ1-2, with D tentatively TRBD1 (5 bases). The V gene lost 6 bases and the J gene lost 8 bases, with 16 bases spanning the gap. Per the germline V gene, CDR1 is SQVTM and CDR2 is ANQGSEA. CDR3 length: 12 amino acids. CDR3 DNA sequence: TGCAGCGTCGCGGCGGGGCTCGGCGGCTACACCTTC. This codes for CSVAAGLGGYTF. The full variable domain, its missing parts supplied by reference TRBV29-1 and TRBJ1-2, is SAVISQKPSRDICQRGTSLTIQCQVDSQVTMMFWYRQQPGQSLTLIATANQGSEATYESGFVIDKFPISRPNLTFSTLTVSNMSPEDSSIYLCSVAAGLGGYTFGSGTRLTVV.